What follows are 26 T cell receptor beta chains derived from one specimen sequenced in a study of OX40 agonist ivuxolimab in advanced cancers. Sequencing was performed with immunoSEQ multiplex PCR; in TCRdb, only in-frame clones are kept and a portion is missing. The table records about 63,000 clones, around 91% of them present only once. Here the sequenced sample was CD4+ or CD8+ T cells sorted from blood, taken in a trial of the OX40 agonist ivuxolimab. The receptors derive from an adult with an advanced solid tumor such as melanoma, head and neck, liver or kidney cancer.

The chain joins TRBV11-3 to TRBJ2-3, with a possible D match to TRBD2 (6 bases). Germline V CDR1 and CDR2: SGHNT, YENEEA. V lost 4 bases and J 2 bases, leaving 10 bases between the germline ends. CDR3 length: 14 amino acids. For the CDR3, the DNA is TGTGCCAGCAGCTACGGAGGGTTCACAGATACGCAGTATTTT. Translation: CASSYGGFTDTQYF.

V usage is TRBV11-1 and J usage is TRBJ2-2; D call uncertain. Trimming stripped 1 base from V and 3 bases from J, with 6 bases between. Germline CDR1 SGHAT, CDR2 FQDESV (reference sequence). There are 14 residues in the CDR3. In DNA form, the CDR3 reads TGTGCCAGCAGCTTAGAGGTTTACACCGGGGAGCTGTTTTTT. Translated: CASSLEVYTGELFF.

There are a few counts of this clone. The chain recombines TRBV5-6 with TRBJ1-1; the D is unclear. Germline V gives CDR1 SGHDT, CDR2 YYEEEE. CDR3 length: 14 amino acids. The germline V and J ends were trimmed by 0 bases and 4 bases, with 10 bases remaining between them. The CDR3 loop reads CASSLVGFGTEAFF. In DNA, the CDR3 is TGTGCCAGCAGCTTGGTAGGGTTCGGCACTGAAGCTTTCTTT.

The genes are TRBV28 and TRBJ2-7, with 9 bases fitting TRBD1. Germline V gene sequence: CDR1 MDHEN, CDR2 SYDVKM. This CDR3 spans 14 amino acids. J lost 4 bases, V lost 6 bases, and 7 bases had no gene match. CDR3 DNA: TGTGCCAGCAGGACAGGGGGGGTTACGTACGAGCAGTACTTC. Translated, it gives CASRTGGVTYEQYF.

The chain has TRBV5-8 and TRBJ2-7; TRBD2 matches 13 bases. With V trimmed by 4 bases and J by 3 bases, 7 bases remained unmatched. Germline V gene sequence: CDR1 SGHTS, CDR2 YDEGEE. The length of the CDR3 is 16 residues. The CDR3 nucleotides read TGTGCCAGCAGCCAAGGACTAGCGGGAGTAGGCTACGAGCAGTACTTC. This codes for CASSQGLAGVGYEQYF. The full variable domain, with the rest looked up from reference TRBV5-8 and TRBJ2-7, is EAGVTQSPTHLIKTRGQQATLRCSPISGHTSVYWYQQALGLGLQFLLWYDEGEERNRGNFPPRFSGRQFPNYSSELNVNALELEDSALYLCASSQGLAGVGYEQYFGPGTRLTVT.

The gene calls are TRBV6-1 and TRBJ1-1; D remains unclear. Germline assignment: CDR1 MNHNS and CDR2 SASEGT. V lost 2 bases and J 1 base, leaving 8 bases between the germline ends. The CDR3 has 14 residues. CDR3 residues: CASSEHVANTEAFF. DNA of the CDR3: TGTGCCAGCAGTGAACACGTCGCGAACACTGAAGCTTTCTTT.

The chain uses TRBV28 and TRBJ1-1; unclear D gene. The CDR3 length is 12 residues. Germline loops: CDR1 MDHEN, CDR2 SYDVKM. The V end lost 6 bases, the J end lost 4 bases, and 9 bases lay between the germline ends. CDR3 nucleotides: TGTGCCAGCAGGGGGAACCCCACTGAAGCTTTCTTT. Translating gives CASRGNPTEAFF.

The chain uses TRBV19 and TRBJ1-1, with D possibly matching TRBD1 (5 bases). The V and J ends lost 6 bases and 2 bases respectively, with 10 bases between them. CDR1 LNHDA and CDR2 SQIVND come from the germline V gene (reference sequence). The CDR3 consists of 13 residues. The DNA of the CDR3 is TGTGCCAGTAGCGACCGGGGCAACACTGAAGCTTTCTTT. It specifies CASSDRGNTEAFF.

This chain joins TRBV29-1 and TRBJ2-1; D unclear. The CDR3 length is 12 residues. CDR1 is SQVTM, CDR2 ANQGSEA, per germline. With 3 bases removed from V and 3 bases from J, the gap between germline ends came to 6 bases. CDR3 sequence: CSVERVYNEQFF. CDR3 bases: TGCAGCGTTGAGCGCGTCTACAATGAGCAGTTCTTC.

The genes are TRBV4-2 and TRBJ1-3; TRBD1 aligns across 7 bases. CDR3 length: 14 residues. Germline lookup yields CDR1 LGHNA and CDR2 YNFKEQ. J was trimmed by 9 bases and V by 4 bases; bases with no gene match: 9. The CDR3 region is CASSPSTGSPTIYF. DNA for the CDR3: TGTGCCAGCAGCCCCTCGACAGGGTCCCCCACCATATATTTT.

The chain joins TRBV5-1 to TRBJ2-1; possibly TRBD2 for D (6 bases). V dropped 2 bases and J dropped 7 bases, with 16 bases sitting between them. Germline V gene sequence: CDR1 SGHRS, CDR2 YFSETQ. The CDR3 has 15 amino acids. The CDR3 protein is CASSLGTGAGNEQFF. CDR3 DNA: TGCGCCAGCAGCTTAGGCACGGGAGCCGGGAATGAGCAGTTCTTC.

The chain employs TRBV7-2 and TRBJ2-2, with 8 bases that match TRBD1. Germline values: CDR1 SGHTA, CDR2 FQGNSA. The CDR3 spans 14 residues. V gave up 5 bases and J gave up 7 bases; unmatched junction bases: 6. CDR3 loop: CASSAQGAGGELFF. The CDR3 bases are TGTGCCAGCAGCGCCCAGGGGGCCGGCGGGGAGCTGTTTTTT.

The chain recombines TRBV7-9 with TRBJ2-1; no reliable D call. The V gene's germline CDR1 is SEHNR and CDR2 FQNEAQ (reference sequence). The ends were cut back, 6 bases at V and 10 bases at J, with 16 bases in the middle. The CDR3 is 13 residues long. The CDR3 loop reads CASSRTGRGEQFF. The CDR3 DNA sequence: TGTGCCAGCAGTCGGACCGGCAGAGGAGAGCAGTTCTTC.

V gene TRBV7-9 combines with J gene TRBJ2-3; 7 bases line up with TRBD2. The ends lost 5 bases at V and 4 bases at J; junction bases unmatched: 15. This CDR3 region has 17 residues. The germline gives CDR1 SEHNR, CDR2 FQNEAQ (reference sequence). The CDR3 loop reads CASSPRLGREFSDTQYF. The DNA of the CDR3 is TGTGCCAGCAGCCCCAGGCTGGGGCGGGAGTTCTCAGATACGCAGTATTTT.

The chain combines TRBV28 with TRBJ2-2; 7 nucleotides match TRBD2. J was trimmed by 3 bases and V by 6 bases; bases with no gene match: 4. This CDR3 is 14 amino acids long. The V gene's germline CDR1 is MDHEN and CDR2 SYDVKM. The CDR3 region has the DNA TGTGCCAGCAGCCAGGGACTACACACCGGGGAGCTGTTTTTT. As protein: CASSQGLHTGELFF.

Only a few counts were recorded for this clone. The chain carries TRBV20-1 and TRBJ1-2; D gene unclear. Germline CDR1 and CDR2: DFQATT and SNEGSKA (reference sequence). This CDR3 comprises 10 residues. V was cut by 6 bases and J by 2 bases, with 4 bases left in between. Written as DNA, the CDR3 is TGCAGTGCGGCCAACTATGGCTACACCTTC. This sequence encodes CSAANYGYTF.

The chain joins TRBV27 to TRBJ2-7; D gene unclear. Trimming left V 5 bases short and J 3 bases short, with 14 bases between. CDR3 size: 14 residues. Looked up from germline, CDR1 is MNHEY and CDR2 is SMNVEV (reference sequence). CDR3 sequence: CASSLTAHHYEQYF. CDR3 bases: TGTGCCAGCAGTCTAACGGCCCACCACTACGAGCAGTACTTC.

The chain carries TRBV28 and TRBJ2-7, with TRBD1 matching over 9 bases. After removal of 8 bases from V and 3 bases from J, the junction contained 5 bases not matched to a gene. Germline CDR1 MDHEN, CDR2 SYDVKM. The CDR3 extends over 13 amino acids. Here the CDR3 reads CASVGQGLYEQYF. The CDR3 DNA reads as TGTGCCAGCGTGGGACAGGGACTCTACGAGCAGTACTTC.

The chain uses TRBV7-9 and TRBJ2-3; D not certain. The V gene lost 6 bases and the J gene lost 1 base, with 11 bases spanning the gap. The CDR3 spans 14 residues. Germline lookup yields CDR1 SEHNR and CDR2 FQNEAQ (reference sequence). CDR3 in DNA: TGTGCCAGCAGTAAAACTGGTCGCACAGATACGCAGTATTTT. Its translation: CASSKTGRTDTQYF.

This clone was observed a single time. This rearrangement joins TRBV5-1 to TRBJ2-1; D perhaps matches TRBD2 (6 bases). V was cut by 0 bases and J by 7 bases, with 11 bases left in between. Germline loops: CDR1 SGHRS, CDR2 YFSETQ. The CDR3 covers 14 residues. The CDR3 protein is CASSLEEGWNEQFF. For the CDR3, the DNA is TGCGCCAGCAGCTTGGAGGAGGGATGGAATGAGCAGTTCTTC.

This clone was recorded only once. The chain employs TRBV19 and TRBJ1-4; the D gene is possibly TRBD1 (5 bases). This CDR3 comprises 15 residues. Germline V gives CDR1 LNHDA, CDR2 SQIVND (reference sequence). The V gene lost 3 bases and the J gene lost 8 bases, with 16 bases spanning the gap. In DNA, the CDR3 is TGTGCCAGTAGTATTTCCCCGAGGGGTAAAGAAAAACTGTTTTTT. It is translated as CASSISPRGKEKLFF.

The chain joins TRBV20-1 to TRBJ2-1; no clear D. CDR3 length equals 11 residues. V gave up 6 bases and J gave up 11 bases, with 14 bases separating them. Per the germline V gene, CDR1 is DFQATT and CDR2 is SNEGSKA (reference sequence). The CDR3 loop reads CSAGGLNQQFF. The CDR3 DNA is TGCAGTGCCGGTGGCCTGAACCAGCAGTTCTTC.

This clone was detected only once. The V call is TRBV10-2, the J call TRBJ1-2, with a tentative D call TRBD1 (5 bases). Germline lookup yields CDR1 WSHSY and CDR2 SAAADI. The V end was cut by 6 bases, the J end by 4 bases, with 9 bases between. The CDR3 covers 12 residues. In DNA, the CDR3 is TGCGCCAGCAGCCAAGGGGTCTATGGCTACACCTTC. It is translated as CASSQGVYGYTF.

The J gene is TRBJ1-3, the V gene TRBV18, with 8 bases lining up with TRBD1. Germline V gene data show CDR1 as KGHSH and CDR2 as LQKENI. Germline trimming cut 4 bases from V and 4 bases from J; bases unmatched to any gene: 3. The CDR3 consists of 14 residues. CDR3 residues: CASSRQGSGNTIYF. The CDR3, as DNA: TGTGCCAGCTCACGACAGGGGTCCGGAAACACCATATATTTT. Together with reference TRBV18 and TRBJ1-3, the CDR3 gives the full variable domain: NAGVMQNPRHLVRRRGQEARLRCSPMKGHSHVYWYRQLPEEGLKFMVYLQKENIIDESGMPKERFSAEFPKEGPSILRIQQVVRGDSAAYFCASSRQGSGNTIYFGEGSWLTVV.

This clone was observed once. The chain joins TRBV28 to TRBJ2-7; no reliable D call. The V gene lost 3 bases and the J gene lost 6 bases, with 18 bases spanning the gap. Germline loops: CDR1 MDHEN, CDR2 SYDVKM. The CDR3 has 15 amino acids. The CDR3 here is CASSFGPGWSSEQYF. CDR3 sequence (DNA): TGTGCCAGCAGTTTCGGACCTGGTTGGAGTTCCGAGCAGTACTTC. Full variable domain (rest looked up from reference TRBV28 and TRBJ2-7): DVKVTQSSRYLVKRTGEKVFLECVQDMDHENMFWYRQDPGLGLRLIYFSYDVKMKEKGDIPEGYSVSREKKERFSLILESASTNQTSMYLCASSFGPGWSSEQYFGPGTRLTVT.

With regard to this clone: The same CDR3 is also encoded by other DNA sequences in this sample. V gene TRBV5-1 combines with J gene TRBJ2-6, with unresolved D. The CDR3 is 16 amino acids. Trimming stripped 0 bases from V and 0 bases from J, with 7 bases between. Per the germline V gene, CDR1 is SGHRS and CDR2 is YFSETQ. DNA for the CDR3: TGCGCCAGCAGCTTGGGACGGTACTCTGGGGCCAACGTCCTGACTTTC. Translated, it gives CASSLGRYSGANVLTF.